This T cell receptor (beta chain) emerged from a study of blood T cell repertoires in COVID-19 (dated by TCRdb to between 2020 and 2021). Background for the entire study: The collaborator samples originated in the United States, Italy and Spain and spanned the acute and convalescent phases of COVID-19. The prospective study material was composed of cDNA or gDNA derived from T cells, B-cell-depleted T cells, or PBMCs. Deeply sampled blood TCRbeta repertoires from subjects exposed to, actively infected with, or recovered from COVID-19 were included in the dataset. The repertoires were released in a freely available public database meant as a resource for research on the immune response to SARS-CoV-2. The samples were drawn from two sources: the first 160 participants of the ongoing ImmuneRACE study, and 1,000 to 1,500 subjects contributed by 6 global collaborators. The sample metadata nearly always contained a de-identified subject ID, COVID-19 status, age in years and sex. Where available, HLA class I and class II types were taken from metadata supplied by the sample provider and were not determined by assay-based typing.

V is shortened by 3 bases, J by 5 bases, and the region joining them spans 16 bases. CDR1 LNHDA and CDR2 SQIVND were looked up in the germline V gene (reference sequence). The CDR3 covers 15 residues, taking in both the cysteine and the phenylalanine. Only the CDR3 portion is preserved as DNA: 45 bases, with reading frame beginning at the first base. The immunoSEQ Assay, a bias-controlled multiplex PCR, was used to amplify TCRbeta CDR3 regions from genomic DNA. In the authors' own workflow: The number of nucleated cells in each sample was estimated from the amplification of reference gene primers within the assay. Sequence reads were collapsed and filtered to measure the absolute abundance of every unique TCRbeta CDR3 rearrangement. For each sample, productive Simpson clonality was calculated as the square root of Simpson's diversity index across productive rearrangements. The table was pulled from immuneACCESS by TCRdb, which kept in-frame rearrangements only. Such tables lose some clones; where checked, under half of the loss comes from unresolved V genes, and the rest has no known cause. The V and J calls and clone size were taken over from that table, and D and trimming were inferred from the DNA. This sample lists about 75,000 clones; roughly 90% were detected once. The ten largest clones add up to approximately 2.5% of the sample.

As concerns this clone: Its antigen remains undetermined. No much larger clone exists at a distance of one base, and base qualities are not known.

Results the study describes overall, beyond this receptor: Clinical and demographic metadata were provided uncurated, with the amount varying by source and participant.

Each collaborating institution followed its own protocols to collect whole blood in K2EDTA tubes. Collaborator samples were shipped for TCRbeta analysis as frozen whole blood, isolated PBMCs, or DNA extracted from either sample type. The sequence came from a human donor in a cohort sampled during active COVID-19. The chain is encoded by TRBV19 joined to TRBJ2-5, with no confident D gene call. Sequencing was performed on peripheral blood. In nucleotides, the sequence is TGTGCCAGTAGTATCGGTGGCGTGGCCAGGGAGACCCAGTACTTC. Translated, this gives CASSIGGVARETQYF.